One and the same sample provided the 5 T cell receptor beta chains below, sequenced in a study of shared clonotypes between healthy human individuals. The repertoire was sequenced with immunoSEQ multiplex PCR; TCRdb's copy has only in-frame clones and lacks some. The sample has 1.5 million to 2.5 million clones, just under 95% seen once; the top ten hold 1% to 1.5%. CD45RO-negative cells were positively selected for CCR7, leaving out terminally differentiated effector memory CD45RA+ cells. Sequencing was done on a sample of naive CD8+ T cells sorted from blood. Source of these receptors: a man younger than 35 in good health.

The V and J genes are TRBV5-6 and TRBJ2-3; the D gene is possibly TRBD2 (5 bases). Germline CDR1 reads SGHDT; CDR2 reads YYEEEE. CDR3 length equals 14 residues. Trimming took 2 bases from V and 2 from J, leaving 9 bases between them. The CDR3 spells CASSFRGPTDTQYF. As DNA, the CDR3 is TGTGCCAGCAGCTTTCGGGGTCCCACAGATACGCAGTATTTT. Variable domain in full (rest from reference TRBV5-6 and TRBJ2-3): DAGVTQSPTHLIKTRGQQVTLRCSPKSGHDTVSWYQQALGQGPQFIFQYYEEEERQRGNFPDRFSGHQFPNYSSELNVNALLLGDSALYLCASSFRGPTDTQYFGPGTRLTVL.

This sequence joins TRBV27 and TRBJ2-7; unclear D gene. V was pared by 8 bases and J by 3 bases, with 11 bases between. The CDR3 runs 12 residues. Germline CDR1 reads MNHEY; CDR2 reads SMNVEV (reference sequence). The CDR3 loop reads CASGLYSYEQYF. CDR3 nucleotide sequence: TGTGCCAGCGGCTTGTATAGCTACGAGCAGTACTTC.

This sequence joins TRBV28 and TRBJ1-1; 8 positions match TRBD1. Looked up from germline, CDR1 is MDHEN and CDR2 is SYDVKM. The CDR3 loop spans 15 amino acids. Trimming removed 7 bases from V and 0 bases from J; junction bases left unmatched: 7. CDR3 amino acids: CASTIYRGMNTEAFF. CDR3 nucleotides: TGTGCCAGCACCATATACAGGGGGATGAACACTGAAGCTTTCTTT.

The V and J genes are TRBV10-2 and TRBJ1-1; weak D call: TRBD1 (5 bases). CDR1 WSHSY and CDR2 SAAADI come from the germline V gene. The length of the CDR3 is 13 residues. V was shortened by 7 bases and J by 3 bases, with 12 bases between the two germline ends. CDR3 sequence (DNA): TGCGCCAGCATCGCCCGGGGCGACACTGAAGCTTTCTTT. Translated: CASIARGDTEAFF.

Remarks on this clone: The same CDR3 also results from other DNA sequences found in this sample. CDR3 sequence reads: CASSLAGQGTYEQYF. CDR3 nucleotides: TGTGCCAGCAGCTTAGCTGGGCAGGGTACCTACGAGCAGTACTTC. The gene calls are TRBV7-9 and TRBJ2-7; the D gene is possibly TRBD1 (5 bases). Germline values: CDR1 SEHNR, CDR2 FQNEAQ (reference sequence). V was trimmed by 0 bases and J by 2 bases, leaving 11 bases between them. This CDR3 has 15 residues.